A selection of T cell receptor beta chains follows, all from one sample in a study of blood T cell repertoires in COVID-19. Method: immunoSEQ multiplex PCR; TCRdb's copy keeps in-frame clones and lacks some. The repertoire holds approximately 300,000 clones, with around 82% as singletons. Source material: peripheral blood. These receptors all stem from a woman aged 45-59 years with acute or convalescent COVID-19. Both conserved end residues are part of each CDR3.

V gene: TRBV10-2; J gene: TRBJ2-1; CDR3 protein: CASSRDRGSYNEQFF
V gene: TRBV7-9; J gene: TRBJ1-2; CDR3 protein: CASSLWTGGYTF
V gene: TRBV11-2; J gene: TRBJ1-4; CDR3 protein: CASSLQGGEKLFF
V gene: TRBV9; J gene: TRBJ2-5; CDR3 protein: CASSVLAGDETQYF
V gene: TRBV7-9; J gene: TRBJ2-4; CDR3 protein: CASMTGTSGKNIQYF
V gene: TRBV10-3; J gene: TRBJ2-4; CDR3 protein: CAISEGWTGSNIQYF
V gene: TRBV19; J gene: TRBJ1-1; CDR3 protein: CASRQGITEAFF
V gene: TRBV30; J gene: TRBJ1-2; CDR3 protein: CAWKDRGGYTF
V gene: TRBV25-1; J gene: TRBJ2-1; CDR3 protein: CASSDPPLGREQFF
V gene: TRBV30; J gene: TRBJ1-1; CDR3 protein: CAWRDYQGRGTEAFF
V gene: TRBV9; J gene: TRBJ1-3; CDR3 protein: CASSSRVDSGNTIYF
V gene: TRBV13; J gene: TRBJ1-1; CDR3 protein: CASSLQTWGLEAFF
V gene: TRBV4-1; J gene: TRBJ1-1; CDR3 protein: CASSQDWAGRNTEAFF
V gene: TRBV18; J gene: TRBJ2-5; CDR3 protein: CASSSIDQETQYF
V gene: TRBV15; J gene: TRBJ2-5; CDR3 protein: CATSRVRSGAETQYF
V gene: TRBV9; J gene: TRBJ1-3; CDR3 protein: CASAGQGAGNTIYF
V gene: TRBV27; J gene: TRBJ1-1; CDR3 protein: CASSTRDRGQTEAFF
V gene: TRBV30; J gene: TRBJ1-2; CDR3 protein: CAWSRDNYYGYTF
V gene: TRBV5-8; J gene: TRBJ2-3; CDR3 protein: CASSLVGGTQYF
V gene: TRBV27; J gene: TRBJ1-3; CDR3 protein: CASSLGGLAHLGGNTIYF
V gene: TRBV7-9; J gene: TRBJ1-2; CDR3 protein: CASSYTPSEGYTF
V gene: TRBV4-3; J gene: TRBJ2-1; CDR3 protein: CASSQDWDTGNEQFF